These 11 T cell receptor beta chains came from one sample sequenced in a study of blood T cell repertoires in COVID-19. Data came from immunoSEQ multiplex PCR; TCRdb stores just in-frame clones and leaves some out. The data show around 30,000 clones, less than 90% seen once. Sequencing was performed on peripheral blood. The receptors were sampled from a man between 65 and 85 years old with active COVID-19.

The chain links TRBV10-3 to TRBJ1-1, with a possible D match to TRBD1 (6 bases). CDR1 is ENHRY, CDR2 SYGVKD, per germline. The CDR3 is 17 amino acids. Trimming took 0 bases from V and 1 from J, leaving 15 bases between them. As DNA, the CDR3 is TGTGCCATCAGTGAGTCGGGGCTTCAGGGGAGGAACACTGAAGCTTTCTTT. Residues: CAISESGLQGRNTEAFF.

CDR3 coding DNA: TGTGCCAGTAAGAGTGGGCCCTCCGGGGGGATTCAGCCCCAGCATTTT. Translated, it gives CASKSGPSGGIQPQHF. This rearrangement joins TRBV19 to TRBJ1-5, with D possibly being TRBD1 (5 bases). The CDR3 has 16 residues. Looked up from germline, CDR1 is LNHDA and CDR2 is SQIVND (reference sequence). Trimming stripped 7 bases from V and 6 bases from J, with 22 bases between.

The chain has TRBV28 and TRBJ2-5, with D uncertain. The germline CDR1 and CDR2 sequences are MDHEN and SYDVKM. V was shortened by 4 bases and J by 2 bases, with 8 bases between the two germline ends. CDR3 size: 13 residues. CDR3 DNA: TGTGCCAGCAGTTCTGGAGCACAAGAGACCCAGTACTTC. Its protein is CASSSGAQETQYF.

The chain links TRBV28 to TRBJ2-7; TRBD2 agrees at 7 bases. Germline V gene sequence: CDR1 MDHEN, CDR2 SYDVKM. The CDR3 contains 15 residues. Unmatched junction bases numbered 5, after V lost 3 bases and J lost 0 bases. The CDR3 reads CASSFAGVTSYEQYF. The CDR3 coding sequence is TGTGCCAGCAGTTTTGCGGGAGTCACCTCCTACGAGCAGTACTTC.

This clone was observed a few times. V usage is TRBV19 and J usage is TRBJ2-2; 7 bases match TRBD1. CDR3 size: 13 residues. The germline CDR1 and CDR2 sequences are LNHDA and SQIVND (reference sequence). V was pared by 6 bases and J by 5 bases, with 3 bases of the junction left unmatched. CDR3 loop: CASRDRVTGELFF. DNA of the CDR3: TGTGCCAGTAGAGACAGGGTGACCGGGGAGCTGTTTTTT.

The V gene is TRBV4-3, the J gene TRBJ1-4; 7 positions agree with TRBD1. V was clipped by 5 bases and J by 4 bases; unmatched bases: 7. In germline, CDR1 is LGHNA, CDR2 YSLEER. This CDR3 has 15 residues. CDR3 sequence: CASSSSTGSNEKLFF. CDR3 DNA: TGCGCCAGCAGCTCGTCGACAGGGAGTAATGAAAAACTGTTTTTT.

This chain connects TRBV6-1 to TRBJ2-3, with 9 bases lining up with TRBD2. CDR1 is MNHNS, CDR2 SASEGT, per germline. The CDR3 contains 16 residues. With 3 bases clipped from V and 2 bases from J, the junction kept 6 bases outside the gene matches. The CDR3 DNA sequence: TGTGCCAGCAGTGAGGGGGGCGGGAGGGCCACAGATACGCAGTATTTT. Translated: CASSEGGGRATDTQYF.

The rearrangement uses TRBV7-8 and TRBJ2-5; possibly TRBD2 for D (6 bases). The length of the CDR3 is 16 residues. The V gene lost 4 bases and the J gene lost 5 bases, with 20 bases spanning the gap. Germline V gene lookup returns CDR1 SGHVS and CDR2 FQNEAQ. CDR3 in amino acids: CASSSIPAGGGETQYF. DNA for the CDR3: TGTGCCAGCAGCTCCATCCCCGCCGGTGGGGGGGAGACCCAGTACTTC.

The chain links TRBV4-3 to TRBJ2-1; tentatively, D is TRBD2 (6 bases). CDR1 LGHNA and CDR2 YSLEER come from the germline V gene. Trimming took 3 bases from V and 6 from J, leaving 18 bases between them. This CDR3 has 16 residues. The DNA for the CDR3 is TGCGCCAGCAGCCAGGGACCTAGCGAGGGCCTCAATGAGCAGTTCTTC. It encodes CASSQGPSEGLNEQFF.

The rearrangement uses TRBV2 and TRBJ2-4; D perhaps matches TRBD2 (6 bases). This CDR3 has 15 residues. V was clipped by 2 bases and J by 0 bases, with 8 bases between them. Per germline, CDR1 SNHLY and CDR2 FYNNEI. The CDR3: CASSESEGAKNIQYF. The CDR3 nucleotides read TGTGCCAGCAGTGAATCGGAGGGAGCCAAAAACATTCAGTACTTC.

The chain combines TRBV7-2 with TRBJ2-3, with D maybe TRBD2 (7 bases). Germline V gene sequence: CDR1 SGHTA, CDR2 FQGNSA. The V gene lost 5 bases and the J gene lost 3 bases, with 24 bases spanning the gap. CDR3 length: 18 amino acids. The CDR3, as DNA: TGTGCCAGCAGCCCACGGTCCGGGGGAGGGGGAATTACAGATACGCAGTATTTT. Its translation is CASSPRSGGGGITDTQYF.